This entry is about one T cell receptor (beta chain). These data come from a study of blood T cells in healthy people across ages. Combining a sample-barcoded 5' primer with a J-beta primer mix, a second PCR ran for roughly 7 to 12 cycles. TCRdb reprocessed the 5' RACE reads via MiXCR and lists one record per CDR3 protein. The sample includes about a million distinct CDR3 sequences, 35% to 45% of them seen just once. This sequence was found in a young man in good health. Sequenced input: blood.

In DNA form, the CDR3 reads TGTGCCAGCAGCCAAGTAGGAATAGCGGGGGGAGTGTACAATGAGCAGTTCTTC. Residues: CASSQVGIAGGVYNEQFF. The chain is built from TRBV14 and TRBJ2-1, with TRBD2 matching 10 bases. CDR1 and CDR2 from the germline V gene are SGHDN and FVKESK. After removal of 1 base from V and 4 bases from J, the junction contained 10 bases not matched to a gene. The CDR3 is 18 residues long.